This TCR beta chain stems from a study of a mutant IDH1 vaccine in newly diagnosed glioma. Sequencing used immunoSEQ multiplex PCR; TCRdb keeps in-frame clones, though not all of them. This table holds about 92,000 clones, around four fifths found once. The sample's time point: baseline, week 1 (first vaccination visit). Treatment defined: pre-vaccination baseline after standard-of-care therapy. The donors had new WHO grade 3 or 4 astrocytomas; these were IDH1-mutant and ATRX-lost. With V trimmed by 4 bases and J by 4 bases, 5 bases remained unmatched. Germline-derived CDR1 and CDR2 are SGHVS and FQNEAQ. The CDR3 contains 14 residues.

This chain connects TRBV7-8 to TRBJ2-5; 8 nucleotides line up with TRBD1. The receptor was isolated from a man aged 40-49 years with glioma. This specimen was PBMCs, taken from a glioma patient treated with radiotherapy, temozolomide or both. CDR3 sequence (DNA): TGTGCCAGCAGCTCCAGGACAGGGTCAGAGACCCAGTACTTC. Translating it yields CASSSRTGSETQYF.